The subject of this entry is one T cell receptor beta chain. The sample comes from a study of blood T cell repertoires in COVID-19. Data came from immunoSEQ multiplex PCR; TCRdb stores just in-frame clones and leaves some out. Of roughly 140,000 clones in the sample, 85% to 90% were seen once. Per the germline V gene, CDR1 is SGHRS and CDR2 is YFSETQ. V gave up 5 bases and J gave up 0 bases; unmatched junction bases: 8. This CDR3 spans 16 amino acids. This TCR was recovered from a woman aged 40 to 55 with acute or convalescent COVID-19. The specimen was peripheral blood. The chain couples TRBV5-1 to TRBJ2-4; 7 nucleotides align to TRBD1. The CDR3 sequence: CASRRTGELAKNIQYF. DNA for the CDR3: TGCGCCAGCAGACGTACAGGGGAACTAGCCAAAAACATTCAGTACTTC.